Each of the 3 T cell receptor beta chains below was sequenced from the same sample in a study of T cell changes during pregnancy in multiple sclerosis. Measured with immunoSEQ multiplex PCR; TCRdb has only the in-frame clones, and not every one. Of approximately 33,000 clones in the sample, around 88% were seen once. The starting material was CD4+ T cells from peripheral blood mononuclear cells, obtained in the first trimester of pregnancy. The origin of the receptors is a female donor in good health, enrolled as a control in a pregnancy study.

This clone was seen more than once but under ten times. The chain has TRBV6-4 and TRBJ1-1; 7 positions agree with TRBD1. This CDR3 contains 13 residues. The germline V gene has CDR1 MRHNA and CDR2 SNTAGT. The ends lost 5 bases at V and 1 base at J; junction bases unmatched: 1. CDR3 loop: CASSRTGNTEAFF. The CDR3 DNA reads TGTGCCAGCAGTCGGACAGGGAACACTGAAGCTTTCTTT.

V gene TRBV30 combines with J gene TRBJ2-2, with D maybe TRBD1 (6 bases). The CDR3 consists of 15 residues. V gave up 4 bases and J gave up 3 bases, with 15 bases separating them. Germline V gives CDR1 GTSNPN, CDR2 SVGIG (reference sequence). CDR3 in amino acids: CAWNNRVSYTGELFF. The DNA of the CDR3 is TGTGCCTGGAATAACAGGGTATCGTACACCGGGGAGCTGTTTTTT.

The J gene is TRBJ1-3, the V gene TRBV4-3; D gene ambiguous. The CDR3 spans 14 residues. V was pared by 3 bases and J by 1 base, with 7 bases between. Germline values: CDR1 LGHNA, CDR2 YSLEER. The CDR3 region is CASSQVTSGNTIYF. CDR3 DNA: TGCGCCAGCAGCCAGGTGACTTCTGGAAACACCATATATTTT.